A selection of T cell receptor beta chains follows, all from one sample in a study of OX40 agonist ivuxolimab in advanced cancers. TCRdb's copy holds only in-frame clones and misses some; the assay was immunoSEQ multiplex PCR. This sample carries 30,000 to 35,000 clones, roughly 90% of them seen once, and the ten largest clones take approximately 25%. The specimen was CD4+ or CD8+ T cells sorted from blood, collected in a trial of the OX40 agonist ivuxolimab. The source is an adult with an advanced solid tumor such as melanoma, head and neck, liver or kidney cancer. The conserved cysteine and the conserved F or W are not part of the CDR3 here. The order of the fields is D gene, V gene, J gene, CDR3 protein. D genes are given only for firm matches.

.	TRBV27	TRBJ2-1	ASSPSPEYNEQF
.	TRBV6-6	TRBJ2-3	ASSSTDTQY
.	TRBV7-3	TRBJ1-1	ASSLGGMNTEAF
.	TRBV19	TRBJ2-2	ASSILGASGELF
TRBD1	TRBV9	TRBJ2-7	ASSVGGTGSYEQY
.	TRBV27	TRBJ1-1	ASTTLGSGDEAF
TRBD2	TRBV9	TRBJ2-1	ASSALSGSAYNEQF
.	TRBV30	TRBJ1-1	AWSVGGTEAF
.	TRBV27	TRBJ1-1	ASTLGRNTEAF
.	TRBV6-5	TRBJ1-1	ASSYSISGLGTF
.	TRBV4-3	TRBJ2-3	ASSPLGDSGTDTQY
.	TRBV15	TRBJ2-1	ATSRDRLYNEQF
.	TRBV27	TRBJ2-7	ASSLSSTGSYEQY
.	TRBV5-1	TRBJ2-7	ASSLSLAGEQY
.	TRBV11-2	TRBJ1-2	ASSLLRLYGYT
.	TRBV5-4	TRBJ1-6	ASSFGRGSYNSPLH
TRBD1	TRBV4-1	TRBJ2-7	ASSPILGQTYEQY
TRBD2	TRBV4-1	TRBJ2-3	ASSPIGTSYTQY
TRBD2	TRBV29-1	TRBJ2-2	SGRLAGGKTGELF
.	TRBV9	TRBJ2-3	ASSVGTDTQY
TRBD1	TRBV18	TRBJ2-5	ASSPTPPTGVEETQY
.	TRBV27	TRBJ2-1	ASSLEGYSYNEQF
.	TRBV2	TRBJ2-3	ASSEPGQMGDTQY
.	TRBV19	TRBJ2-1	ASSMQSGWYNEQF
.	TRBV5-6	TRBJ2-7	ASSLDASEQY
.	TRBV4-1	TRBJ1-1	ASSQGVMGTEAF
TRBD1	TRBV19	TRBJ1-3	ASSEDRNLDRVSIY
.	TRBV7-3	TRBJ2-2	ASSLSGGEITGELF
TRBD1	TRBV5-5	TRBJ2-7	ASSWGQGYEQY
TRBD1	TRBV4-3	TRBJ1-2	ASSQPGQGINYGYT
TRBD1	TRBV6-1	TRBJ2-7	ASSEGTGTTYEQY
.	TRBV4-3	TRBJ2-7	ASSQNSASYEQY
.	TRBV5-6	TRBJ2-5	ASSLAGLRETQY
.	TRBV7-9	TRBJ2-7	ASSTNRETLEQY
.	TRBV30	TRBJ2-7	ACLTSWDLTYEQY
TRBD1	TRBV5-1	TRBJ2-7	ASSGQGWEQY
.	TRBV7-9	TRBJ1-3	ASSPEGMSVGNTIY
.	TRBV25-1	TRBJ2-2	ASAAGTGELF
TRBD2	TRBV9	TRBJ2-3	ASSPERGAMVSTDTQY
.	TRBV6-5	TRBJ2-3	ASSPQTSTDTQY
.	TRBV28	TRBJ2-7	ASSLTALTSYEQY
TRBD1	TRBV28	TRBJ1-5	ASSYRGLQPQH
TRBD2	TRBV9	TRBJ2-6	ASSVRSGTSKGVVSGANVLT
TRBD2	TRBV27	TRBJ2-1	ASRPPSGRSNEQF
.	TRBV30	TRBJ1-1	AWNLQGLGTEAF
.	TRBV10-1	TRBJ1-1	ASSESTSGTEAF